Below are 9 T cell receptor beta chains sequenced from a single sample in a study of molecular identifiers for immune sequencing clone quantification. TCRdb redid the calling of the PCR reads with MiXCR, one entry per CDR3 protein. The sample lists approximately 500,000 distinct CDR3 sequences, around 21% occurring once. Sequencing was carried out using naive CD8+ T cells from blood, with Jurkat cell RNA spiked in. Stated subset: FACS-sorted CD8+CD4-CCR7+CD45RA+ naive T cells. These receptors were collected from a human donor in good health. Some libraries in this study had Jurkat cell RNA spiked in.

The V call is TRBV27, the J call TRBJ1-1, with D possibly TRBD1 on 6 matching bases. The CDR3 is made up of 17 amino acids. Germline CDR1 and CDR2: MNHEY and SMNVEV (reference sequence). Trimming removed 1 base at V and 4 bases at J, with 19 bases between. The CDR3 sequence is CASSLFGQTDFFTEAFF. Written as DNA, the CDR3 is TGTGCCAGCAGTTTATTTGGACAGACAGACTTCTTCACTGAAGCTTTCTTT.

Note on this clonotype: This may arise from a read error, as a much more abundant clone is one base away. CDR3 amino acids: CSAGGQSVETQYF. CDR3 nucleotide sequence: TGCAGTGCTGGGGGACAGTCCGTGGAAACCCAGTACTTC. The chain combines TRBV20-1 with TRBJ2-5; 7 positions agree with TRBD1. CDR1 is DFQATT, CDR2 SNEGSKA, per germline (reference sequence). CDR3 size: 13 residues. The V gene end was trimmed by 5 bases and the J gene end by 8 bases; junction bases not matched to a gene: 11.

Worth noting for this clonotype: A much larger clone lies a single base off, so this may be a read error. V and J are TRBV7-9 and TRBJ1-1; no clear D gene. CDR1 SEHNR and CDR2 FQNEAQ come from the germline V gene (reference sequence). The CDR3 has 15 amino acids. The CDR3 spells CASILVVRHGDEAFF. The CDR3 DNA is TGTGCCAGCATCTTAGTTGTCCGACACGGAGACGAAGCTTTCTTT.

V gene TRBV27 combines with J gene TRBJ1-1; 9 bases match TRBD1. CDR1 MNHEY and CDR2 SMNVEV come from the germline V gene (reference sequence). CDR3 length: 18 amino acids. The V segment lost 5 bases and the J segment 2 bases; nucleotides outside the gene matches: 15. The CDR3 DNA reads as TGTGCCAGCAGTGACCCGGCGAGGAGACAGGGGGTTAACACTGAAGCTTTCTTT. Amino acids: CASSDPARRQGVNTEAFF.

This clonotype was seen a few times. This sequence joins TRBV27 and TRBJ2-7; 9 positions match TRBD2. V lost 3 bases and J lost 2; bases outside the gene matches: 5. The CDR3 is 15 residues long. In germline, CDR1 is MNHEY, CDR2 SMNVEV (reference sequence). The chain's CDR3 is CASSFRVAGAYEQYF. DNA for the CDR3: TGTGCCAGCAGTTTTAGAGTAGCGGGAGCCTACGAGCAGTACTTC.

The rearrangement uses TRBV12-3 or TRBV12-4 and TRBJ2-3, with D perhaps being TRBD1 or TRBD2 (5 bases each). The CDR3 is 15 amino acids. Trimming took 3 bases from V and 3 from J, leaving 13 bases between them. This CDR3 is CASSLVLWGTDTQYF. The CDR3 nucleotides are TGTGCCAGCAGTTTGGTCCTATGGGGGACAGATACGCAGTATTTT.

The sample holds many counts of this clonotype. This chain links TRBV27 with TRBJ2-3; D not certain. CDR1 is MNHEY and CDR2 is SMNVEV in the germline V gene (reference sequence). The CDR3 has 15 residues. Trimming took off 1 base at V and 2 bases at J, with 10 bases between the two ends. CDR3 protein: CASSLLVGPTDTQYF. CDR3 sequence (DNA): TGTGCCAGCAGTTTATTGGTCGGGCCCACAGATACGCAGTATTTT.

The chain has TRBV4-1 and TRBJ1-5; TRBD1 matches at 8 bases. Germline V gene lookup returns CDR1 MGHRA and CDR2 YSYEKL. This CDR3 is 20 amino acids long. After removal of 0 bases from V and 0 bases from J, the junction contained 13 bases not matched to a gene. CDR3 coding DNA: TGCGCCAGCAGCCAAGATCTCACGACAGGGGCCGGGGATAGCAATCAGCCCCAGCATTTT. It codes for CASSQDLTTGAGDSNQPQHF.

The table lists this clonotype with a few counts. The chain employs TRBV28 and TRBJ1-5; no clear D gene. Germline-derived CDR1 and CDR2 are MDHEN and SYDVKM. The CDR3 is 13 amino acids. V lost 3 bases, J lost 7 bases, and 10 bases lay in between. In nucleotides, the CDR3 is TGTGCCAGCAGTTTTGTACCCCTGCAGCCCCAGCATTTT. It yields the protein CASSFVPLQPQHF.